This T cell receptor beta chain was profiled in a study of CD8 T cells in ankylosing spondylitis. Findings and limits, study-wide: What appeared characteristic of ankylosing spondylitis blood was a TCR beta motif of several highly homologous variants.

A single record per CDR3 protein comes from TCRdb applying MiXCR to the 5' RACE reads. The data show about 240,000 distinct CDR3 sequences, 8% to 9.5% seen once. This clonotype appeared many times. The antigen remains unidentified. Trimming left V 3 bases short and J 4 bases short, with 18 bases between. The germline V gene has CDR1 MNHEY and CDR2 SVGAGI. There are 16 residues in the CDR3. The chain links TRBV6-5 to TRBJ1-1, with D maybe TRBD1 (6 bases). Sequencing was done on a sample of blood, either unsorted or a sorted T cell fraction (not recorded which). The sequence was obtained from a male donor with ankylosing spondylitis or in good health (not recorded which). The CDR3 bases are TGTGCCAGCAGTTATACGGCCTCAAAGGGGGGCACTGAAGCTTTCTTT. Its protein is CASSYTASKGGTEAFF.